One sample yielded the 5 T cell receptor beta chains listed below, sequenced in a study of technical replicates of blood from several donors. Data came from immunoSEQ multiplex PCR; TCRdb stores just in-frame clones and leaves some out. The sample gives under 65,000 clones, less than 90% of which show up once; 5% to 6% is in the top ten. Sequencing was performed on PBMCs. The receptors stem from a human donor in good health. Some clones in this sample may be carry-over from other donors' samples.

The rearrangement links TRBV7-6 to TRBJ2-7; TRBD1 matches 7 bases. This CDR3 is 15 amino acids long. V lost 5 bases and J lost 3; bases outside the gene matches: 10. Germline CDR1 reads SGHVS; CDR2 reads FNYEAQ. The CDR3 is CASSPEGAFFYEQYF. The CDR3 nucleotides are TGTGCCAGCAGCCCAGAGGGGGCTTTCTTCTACGAGCAGTACTTC.

The V call is TRBV7-6, the J call TRBJ2-1; a weak D match, TRBD2 (6 bases). V lost 8 bases and J lost 5, with 19 bases in between. From germline, CDR1 is SGHVS and CDR2 FNYEAQ. CDR3 length: 15 amino acids. For the CDR3, the DNA is TGTGCCAGCTCCGTCACCCGGGAGACAGACAATGAGCAGTTCTTC. Translation: CASSVTRETDNEQFF.

This rearrangement joins TRBV27 to TRBJ1-1; a possible D gene is TRBD1 (5 bases). This CDR3 has 10 residues. Between the trimmed V and J ends, which lost 8 bases and 9 bases, there was a span of 10 bases. The germline V gene encodes CDR1 MNHEY and CDR2 SMNVEV (reference sequence). The chain's CDR3 is CASGDRKAFF. CDR3 in DNA: TGTGCCAGCGGTGACAGAAAAGCTTTCTTT.

A note on this clone: Other DNA sequences from this sample encode an identical CDR3 as well. This rearrangement joins TRBV30 to TRBJ1-2; maybe TRBD1 (5 bases). V was trimmed by 0 bases and J by 1 base, leaving 6 bases between them. CDR3 length: 13 amino acids. The V gene's germline CDR1 is GTSNPN and CDR2 SVGIG (reference sequence). CDR3 loop: CAWSVDSNYGYTF. Written as DNA, the CDR3 is TGTGCCTGGAGTGTAGACAGTAACTATGGCTACACCTTC.

The gene calls are TRBV7-9 and TRBJ2-4, with 11 bases lining up with TRBD1. With V trimmed by 5 bases and J by 3 bases, 6 bases remained unmatched. This CDR3 spans 16 amino acids. In germline, CDR1 is SEHNR, CDR2 FQNEAQ (reference sequence). The CDR3 DNA follows: TGTGCCAGCAGCGACGGACAGGGGGCGGTCAAAAACATTCAGTACTTC. The encoded protein is CASSDGQGAVKNIQYF.